Below, 13 T cell receptor beta chains from the same sample are listed, as sequenced in a study of CD8 T cells in ankylosing spondylitis. General study results and limits: Blood from ankylosing spondylitis patients appeared to carry a characteristic eight-variant TCR beta motif.

These receptors lack a known antigen. TCRdb itself ran the 5' RACE reads through MiXCR, one entry per CDR3 protein. Among around 770,000 distinct CDR3 sequences listed, around a fifth were seen once. Sequenced sample: blood, either unsorted or a sorted T cell fraction (not recorded which). The receptors originated from a male donor with ankylosing spondylitis.

This sequence joins TRBV7-9 and TRBJ1-5, with D possibly matching TRBD1 (6 bases). This CDR3 comprises 15 residues. Germline V CDR1 and CDR2: SEHNR, FQNEAQ (reference sequence). V lost 4 bases to trimming and J lost 4 bases, with 14 bases between them. The CDR3 here is CASSSDWGANQPQHF. In nucleotides, the CDR3 is TGTGCCAGCAGCTCAGATTGGGGGGCGAATCAGCCCCAGCATTTT.

Many counts were recorded for this clonotype. As DNA, the CDR3 is TGCAGTGCTAGAGAGCTGTCTGGGGGTCTCACTGAAGCTTTCTTT. As protein: CSARELSGGLTEAFF. This chain connects TRBV20-1 to TRBJ1-1, with D perhaps matching TRBD1 (5 bases). Germline lookup yields CDR1 DFQATT and CDR2 SNEGSKA (reference sequence). This CDR3 spans 15 amino acids. V lost 0 bases, J lost 4 bases, and 15 bases lay in between.

This clonotype was observed a handful of times. J is TRBJ2-5 and V is TRBV4-1, with D possibly TRBD1 on 6 matching bases. This CDR3 region has 13 residues. Germline CDR1 MGHRA, CDR2 YSYEKL. Trimming took off 2 bases at V and 5 bases at J, with 9 bases between the two ends. In DNA form, the CDR3 reads TGCGCCAGCAGCCAACGACAGGAGGAGACCCAGTACTTC. Protein sequence: CASSQRQEETQYF.

This clonotype was counted only a few times. The V gene is TRBV9, the J gene TRBJ2-3; 10 bases are shared with TRBD1. The germline V gene has CDR1 SGDLS and CDR2 YYNGEE. Unmatched junction bases numbered 6, after V lost 0 bases and J lost 2 bases. The CDR3 has 17 amino acids. CDR3 sequence reads: CASSVVGTGVPTDTQYF. CDR3 coding DNA: TGTGCCAGCAGCGTAGTGGGGACAGGGGTCCCCACAGATACGCAGTATTTT.

The V and J genes are TRBV11-2 and TRBJ1-5; a possible D gene is TRBD1 (5 bases). V lost 2 bases to trimming and J lost 9 bases, with 11 bases between them. Germline V CDR1 and CDR2: SGHAT, FQNNGV. The CDR3 totals 13 residues. DNA for the CDR3: TGTGCCAGCAGCTTATTCAGGGAGGGGCCCCAGCATTTT. Amino acids: CASSLFREGPQHF.

This clonotype appeared a few times. The gene calls are TRBV2 and TRBJ2-1; TRBD2 agrees at 10 bases. Germline values: CDR1 SNHLY, CDR2 FYNNEI. With 11 bases clipped from V and 4 bases from J, the junction kept 5 bases outside the gene matches. CDR3 length: 13 residues. The CDR3 is CACRTSGYNEQFF. The CDR3 region has the DNA TGTGCCTGCCGGACTAGCGGTTACAATGAGCAGTTCTTC.

This clonotype was counted between two and nine times. The chain uses TRBV10-3 and TRBJ1-2; D perhaps matches TRBD1 (6 bases). The germline V gene has CDR1 ENHRY and CDR2 SYGVKD. V lost 2 bases to trimming and J lost 8 bases, with 18 bases between them. The CDR3 has 15 residues. CDR3 bases: TGTGCCATCAGTGAGGCCCACAGGGAAGGGAGCGGCTACACCTTC. Translation gives CAISEAHREGSGYTF.

The chain uses TRBV28 and TRBJ1-1; D is undetermined. The V gene's germline CDR1 is MDHEN and CDR2 SYDVKM. The CDR3 spans 13 residues. With 6 bases removed from V and 2 bases from J, the gap between germline ends came to 10 bases. The CDR3 DNA reads TGTGCCAGCAGAGAGGCAGGAAACACTGAAGCTTTCTTT. Translated: CASREAGNTEAFF.

In the case of this clonotype: The junction shows a germline mismatch at one end, possibly a read error. The V call is TRBV5-4, the J call TRBJ2-1; 7 nucleotides agree with TRBD1. Per germline, CDR1 SGHNT and CDR2 YYREEE (reference sequence). The CDR3 is 11 residues long. The CDR3 nucleotides read TGTGCCAGCAGCTTGATACAGGGGTGGGTCTTC. Translated: CASSLIQGWVF.

The chain uses TRBV5-4 and TRBJ1-1; D is perhaps TRBD1 (5 bases). This CDR3 region has 15 residues. The germline V gene has CDR1 SGHNT and CDR2 YYREEE (reference sequence). Trimming took off 0 bases at V and 1 base at J, with 10 bases between the two ends. The DNA of the CDR3 is TGTGCCAGCAGCTTGGGAGGGGCGGCGAACACTGAAGCTTTCTTT. The encoded protein is CASSLGGAANTEAFF. The whole variable domain, filled in from reference TRBV5-4 and TRBJ1-1, reads ETGVTQSPTHLIKTRGQQVTLRCSSQSGHNTVSWYQQALGQGPQFIFQYYREEENGRGNFPPRFSGLQFPNYSSELNVNALELDDSALYLCASSLGGAANTEAFFGQGTRLTVV.

The chain carries TRBV12-3 or TRBV12-4 and TRBJ1-2; perhaps TRBD1 as D (6 bases). This CDR3 has 13 residues. Trimming pared 3 bases from V and 4 bases from J, leaving 9 bases between. CDR3 in amino acids: CASSFGQPYGYTF. The CDR3 coding sequence is TGTGCCAGCAGTTTCGGACAGCCCTATGGCTACACCTTC.

The chain recombines TRBV20-1 with TRBJ1-5; TRBD1 matches 10 bases. The CDR3 runs to 17 residues. Germline V CDR1 and CDR2: DFQATT, SNEGSKA (reference sequence). V gave up 4 bases and J gave up 0 bases; unmatched junction bases: 9. CDR3 sequence (DNA): TGCAGTGCTAAAGGGACAGGGGAGCAATATAGCAATCAGCCCCAGCATTTT. Translated, it gives CSAKGTGEQYSNQPQHF.

This chain connects TRBV29-1 to TRBJ2-3; TRBD1 agrees at 7 bases. The V gene's germline CDR1 is SQVTM and CDR2 ANQGSEA. Trimming took 6 bases from V and 2 from J; bases not matched to a gene: 8. The CDR3 is 14 amino acids. In DNA, the CDR3 is TGCAGCGTCATCGACAGGGCCCCCACAGATACGCAGTATTTT. It codes for CSVIDRAPTDTQYF.